This entry is about one T cell receptor beta chain. The sample comes from a study of shared clonotypes between healthy human individuals. TCRdb's copy holds only in-frame clones and misses some; the assay was immunoSEQ multiplex PCR. The table has about 2.4 million clones, under 95% seen once. The CDR3 has 12 amino acids. Germline CDR1 SGHAT, CDR2 FQNNGV. After removal of 6 bases from V and 8 bases from J, the junction contained 4 bases not matched to a gene. Sequenced sample: naive CD4+ T cells from PBMCs. Subset indicated: CD45RA+ positively selected. The chain links TRBV11-2 to TRBJ1-2, with 9 bases that match TRBD1. The receptor was derived from a man aged 18-30 years in good health. Some clones in this sample may be carry-over from other donors' samples. CDR3 amino acids: CASSRDREGYTF. The CDR3 DNA is TGTGCCAGCAGTCGGGACAGGGAAGGCTACACCTTC.